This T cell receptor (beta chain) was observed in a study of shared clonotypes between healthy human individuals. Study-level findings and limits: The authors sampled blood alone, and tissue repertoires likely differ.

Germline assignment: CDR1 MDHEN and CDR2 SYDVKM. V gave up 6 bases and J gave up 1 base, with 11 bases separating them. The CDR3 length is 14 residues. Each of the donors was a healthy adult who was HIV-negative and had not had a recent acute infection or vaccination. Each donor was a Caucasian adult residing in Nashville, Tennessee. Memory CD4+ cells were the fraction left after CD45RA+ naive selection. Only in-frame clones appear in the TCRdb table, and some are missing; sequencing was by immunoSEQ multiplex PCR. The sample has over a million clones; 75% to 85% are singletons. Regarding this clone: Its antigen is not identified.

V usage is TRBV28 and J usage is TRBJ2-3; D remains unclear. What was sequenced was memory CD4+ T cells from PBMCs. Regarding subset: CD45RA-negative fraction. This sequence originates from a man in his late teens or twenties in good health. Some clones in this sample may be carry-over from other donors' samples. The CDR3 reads CASSPSGGTDTQYF. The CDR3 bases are TGTGCCAGCAGCCCCTCGGGTGGCACAGATACGCAGTATTTT.